The 5 T cell receptor beta chains below all came from one sample that was sequenced in a study of blood T cell repertoires in COVID-19. Repertoires were generated with immunoSEQ multiplex PCR, while TCRdb's copy carries only in-frame clones and drops some. This table has about 130,000 clones, roughly 84% appearing once. Sequencing was performed on peripheral blood. The receptor source for this set is a woman aged 80 or over with acute or convalescent COVID-19.

The CDR3 bases are TGTGCCAGCAGCCAAGATACCACAGGCTCCACTGAAGCTTTCTTT. It encodes CASSQDTTGSTEAFF. V usage is TRBV3-1 (or the pseudogene TRBV3-2) and J usage is TRBJ1-1; maybe TRBD1 (5 bases). Trimming left V 0 bases short and J 4 bases short, with 12 bases between. Germline V lookup: CDR1 LGHDT, CDR2 YNNKEL (reference sequence). CDR3 length: 15 residues.

The chain joins TRBV6-2 or TRBV6-3 to TRBJ1-2, with 10 bases that match TRBD1. The junction had 6 bases not matched to a gene; V was cut back by 0 bases and J by 8 bases. The CDR3 runs 15 residues. Germline assignment: CDR1 MNHEY and CDR2 SVGEGT. The CDR3 loop reads CASSYSGTGALGYTF. The CDR3 DNA reads TGTGCCAGCAGTTACTCCGGGACAGGGGCTTTGGGCTACACCTTC.

CDR3 amino acids: CASSLYHRGYTF. In DNA form, the CDR3 reads TGTGCCAGCAGTTTATACCACAGGGGCTACACCTTC. V usage is TRBV28 and J usage is TRBJ1-2; D possibly corresponds to TRBD1 (5 bases). Per germline, CDR1 MDHEN and CDR2 SYDVKM. The CDR3 is 12 residues long. The ends were cut back, 1 base at V and 8 bases at J, with 8 bases in the middle.

This clone came up a few times. CDR3 amino acids: CASRRQGASEKLFF. The CDR3 DNA is TGTGCCAGCAGGCGACAGGGGGCCAGTGAAAAACTGTTTTTT. The chain uses TRBV28 and TRBJ1-4; 10 positions agree with TRBD1. The CDR3 contains 14 residues. Germline lookup yields CDR1 MDHEN and CDR2 SYDVKM. V shed 6 bases and J 7 bases; nucleotides not matched to a gene: 5. The full variable domain, in which reference TRBV28 and TRBJ1-4 provide the parts outside the CDR3, is DVKVTQSSRYLVKRTGEKVFLECVQDMDHENMFWYRQDPGLGLRLIYFSYDVKMKEKGDIPEGYSVSREKKERFSLILESASTNQTSMYLCASRRQGASEKLFFGSGTQLSVL.

V usage is TRBV9 and J usage is TRBJ2-4, with D perhaps matching TRBD1 (6 bases). Germline CDR1 SGDLS, CDR2 YYNGEE. Deletions cut 0 bases from V and 0 bases from J, with 22 bases between. This CDR3 has 20 residues. The CDR3 reads CASSVDSGQLTHLAKNIQYF. The CDR3 DNA sequence: TGTGCCAGCAGCGTAGATTCCGGACAGCTAACCCATTTAGCCAAAAACATTCAGTACTTC. Drawing the rest from reference TRBV9 and TRBJ2-4, the complete variable domain is DSGVTQTPKHLITATGQRVTLRCSPRSGDLSVYWYQQSLDQGLQFLIQYYNGEERAKGNILERFSAQQFPDLHSELNLSSLELGDSALYFCASSVDSGQLTHLAKNIQYFGAGTRLSVL.